This T cell receptor beta chain derives from a study of T cell clonality in common variable immunodeficiency. Findings and caveats of the study: CVID subjects showed higher TCRbeta clonality than healthy controls. CVID subjects shared fewer TCRbeta clones than healthy controls did.

Each donor provided roughly 5 to 8 ml of heparinized whole blood. The data were produced by immunoSEQ multiplex PCR, yet TCRdb's version contains in-frame clones alone and is incomplete. This repertoire holds tens of thousands of clones, and none appear only once. V lost 0 bases and J 3 bases, leaving 17 bases between the germline ends. The CDR3 extends over 17 amino acids. Germline V gene sequence: CDR1 SGHDN, CDR2 FVKESK. This clone was counted many times. Its antigen is currently unknown. Coverage ceases 3 residues before the CDR3 finishes, and the germline J gene fills in the end. This sequence joins TRBV14 and TRBJ1-2; TRBD1 might be the D (6 bases). The TCR was taken from a person aged 18 to 75 in good health. The sequenced material came from peripheral blood mononuclear cells. The CDR3 bases that were read are TGTGCCAGCAGCCAAGAGACCTACAGGGAATCAGACTATGGC. Protein product: CASSQETYRESDYG. The full CDR3 protein reads CASSQETYRESDYGYTF. Full variable domain (rest looked up from reference TRBV14 and TRBJ1-2): EAGVTQFPSHSVIEKGQTVTLRCDPISGHDNLYWYRRVMGKEIKFLLHFVKESKQDESGMPNNRFLAERTGGTYSTLKVQPAELEDSGVYFCASSQETYRESDYGYTFGSGTRLTVV.